The next 2 T cell receptor beta chains were all read from a single sample in a study of control samples from healthy donors and cancer patients. The table came from immunoSEQ multiplex PCR; TCRdb's copy has only in-frame clones and leaves some out. Here the sample spans 130,000 or so clones, 80% to 95% being singletons. The sequenced material came from blood. Every receptor here comes from a man aged 18 to 29 in good health.

The rearrangement links TRBV2 to TRBJ2-2, with D tentatively TRBD1 (5 bases). Trimming removed 2 bases at V and 1 base at J, with 8 bases between. The CDR3 sequence is 15 residues long. The germline V gene encodes CDR1 SNHLY and CDR2 FYNNEI. CDR3 bases: TGTGCCAGCAGTGAAAGCAGGGTGAACACCGGGGAGCTGTTTTTT. Its translation: CASSESRVNTGELFF.

The CDR3 spells CASSESPGPTDEKLFF. As DNA, the CDR3 is TGCGCCAGCAGTGAGAGCCCGGGCCCCACGGATGAAAAACTGTTTTTT. The chain carries TRBV10-1 and TRBJ1-4; D is uncertain. Between the trimmed V and J ends, which lost 2 bases and 6 bases, there was a span of 16 bases. Germline CDR1 is WNHNN and CDR2 is SYGVQD (reference sequence). The CDR3 runs to 16 residues.